A few counts support the clone carrying this T cell receptor beta chain. Its specificity is not known. Other DNA sequences in the sample encode the same CDR3. The data originate from a study of cytomegalovirus exposure and HLA in healthy donors. Overall study: From HLA-typed donors, an early data release held roughly 80 million unique TCRs.

This CDR3 has 15 amino acids. The germline V gene encodes CDR1 MNHNY and CDR2 SVGAGI (reference sequence). Trimming took off 2 bases at V and 5 bases at J, with 12 bases between the two ends. PCR employed 60 Vbeta and 13 Jbeta primers. TCRdb's table, derived via immunoSEQ multiplex PCR, lists solely in-frame clones and lacks some. Of 95,000 to 110,000 clones in the sample, approximately 80% were seen once. Among the donors, all were healthy bone marrow donors. General study points: Diagnosis of cytomegalovirus status made by the classifier reportedly showed high specificity and sensitivity. An analysis was carried out later, and it reportedly showed fewer N-insertions in an Asian-associated ancestry cluster than the approximately 700-donor mean.

The sequence came from a woman between 18 and 29 years old in good health and CMV-seropositive. Sequenced sample: PBMCs. The chain uses TRBV6-6 and TRBJ1-4, with D perhaps TRBD1 (6 bases). The CDR3 DNA is TGTGCCAGCAGTTACGCGACAGGTGGGAATGAAAAACTGTTTTTT. Translation gives CASSYATGGNEKLFF.